Shown below are 18 T cell receptor beta chains from a single sample sequenced in a study of blood T cell repertoires in COVID-19. Some clones are missing from TCRdb's copy, which holds only in-frame ones; the method was immunoSEQ multiplex PCR. Among more than 150,000 clones, 70% to 85% were seen once, and the ten largest hold roughly 12%. Sequenced input: peripheral blood. These receptors were obtained from a man over 45 who had recovered from COVID-19.

This clone has at least ten counts. This chain links TRBV6-1 with TRBJ1-4; no firm D call. The CDR3 consists of 15 residues. CDR1 is MNHNS, CDR2 SASEGT, per germline. Trimming cost V 1 base and J 5 bases, with 11 bases left between them. The CDR3: CASSEVTTGNEKLFF. DNA of the CDR3: TGTGCCAGCAGTGAAGTTACGACGGGGAATGAAAAACTGTTTTTT.

This clone was detected only a few times. V gene TRBV4-2 combines with J gene TRBJ2-2; 7 bases fit TRBD1. The CDR3 has 14 residues. The germline CDR1 and CDR2 sequences are LGHNA and YNFKEQ. V trimming: 3 bases; J trimming: 5 bases; junction bases outside the gene matches: 3. In nucleotides, the CDR3 is TGTGCCAGCAGCCATGACAGGGAGACCGGGGAGCTGTTTTTT. Amino acids: CASSHDRETGELFF.

The J gene is TRBJ2-1, the V gene TRBV6-1; 8 nucleotides agree with TRBD1. Unmatched junction bases numbered 7, after V lost 6 bases and J lost 9 bases. Germline V gene data show CDR1 as MNHNS and CDR2 as SASEGT. The CDR3 has 13 amino acids. The CDR3 DNA reads TGTGCCAGCAGCAGACAGGGGCCAAGTGAGCAGTTCTTC. It yields the protein CASSRQGPSEQFF.

This chain connects TRBV19 to TRBJ1-5, with TRBD1 as a possible D gene (6 bases). The CDR3 spans 16 residues. CDR1 is LNHDA and CDR2 is SQIVND in the germline V gene (reference sequence). V was trimmed by 7 bases and J by 4 bases, leaving 20 bases between them. This chain's CDR3 is CASIAKGRGRNQPQHF. The CDR3, as DNA: TGTGCCAGTATAGCTAAGGGCAGGGGTAGGAATCAGCCCCAGCATTTT.

As concerns this clone: One end of the junction fails to match germline, which may point to a read error. The chain links TRBV2 to TRBJ1-1; 8 nucleotides agree with TRBD1. The CDR3 consists of 15 residues. CDR1 and CDR2 from the germline V gene are SNHLY and FYNNEI. Written as DNA, the CDR3 is TGTGCCAGCAGCGAAGACGGACAGGGCATCACTGAAGCTTTCTTT. Its translation: CASSEDGQGITEAFF.

The rearrangement joins TRBV11-3 to TRBJ2-1; TRBD2 matches at 8 bases. This CDR3 contains 17 residues. CDR1 and CDR2 (germline): SGHNT, YENEEA. Trimming removed 5 bases from V and 0 bases from J; junction bases left unmatched: 9. CDR3 residues: CASSPTSGTSSYNEQFF. The CDR3 nucleotides read TGTGCCAGCAGCCCCACCTCCGGGACTAGCTCCTACAATGAGCAGTTCTTC.

V and J are TRBV7-9 and TRBJ2-3; no reliable D call. V gave up 2 bases and J gave up 1 base, with 4 bases separating them. Per germline, CDR1 SEHNR and CDR2 FQNEAQ (reference sequence). This CDR3 region has 13 residues. In DNA, the CDR3 is TGTGCCAGCAGCTTACCCGGCACAGATACGCAGTATTTT. Protein sequence: CASSLPGTDTQYF.

The chain links TRBV18 to TRBJ1-2; TRBD1 agrees at 7 bases. There are 13 residues in the CDR3. The germline gives CDR1 KGHSH, CDR2 LQKENI. V lost 8 bases to trimming and J lost 5 bases; unmatched junction nucleotides: 8. The CDR3 protein is CASHDPRGYGYTF. The CDR3 DNA is TGTGCCAGCCACGACCCCAGGGGGTATGGCTACACCTTC.

This clone was detected only once. The chain recombines TRBV7-6 with TRBJ2-2, with 9 bases aligning to TRBD2. The CDR3 extends over 20 amino acids. Germline V gene data show CDR1 as SGHVS and CDR2 as FNYEAQ. The junction had 15 bases not matched to a gene; V was cut back by 1 base and J by 3 bases. The CDR3 reads CASSLEPLGPGLAYTGELFF. The DNA for the CDR3 is TGTGCCAGCAGCTTAGAGCCGCTAGGACCGGGACTAGCCTACACCGGGGAGCTGTTTTTT.

The chain couples TRBV27 to TRBJ1-5, with a possible D match to TRBD1 (5 bases). Germline V lookup: CDR1 MNHEY, CDR2 SMNVEV (reference sequence). This CDR3 has 14 residues. V lost 0 bases to trimming and J lost 9 bases, with 12 bases between them. The CDR3 DNA sequence: TGTGCCAGCAGTTTATCCCAGGGTAGTTGGCCCCAGCATTTT. Translating gives CASSLSQGSWPQHF.

The V gene is TRBV18, the J gene TRBJ2-3; D may be TRBD1 (5 bases). The V end was cut by 4 bases, the J end by 0 bases, with 11 bases between. The germline V gene encodes CDR1 KGHSH and CDR2 LQKENI. The CDR3 is 15 amino acids. CDR3 coding DNA: TGTGCCAGCTCACTAATACAGGAGAGCACAGATACGCAGTATTTT. Translation: CASSLIQESTDTQYF.

The chain uses TRBV20-1 and TRBJ2-3; TRBD2 agrees at 9 bases. Germline CDR1 reads DFQATT; CDR2 reads SNEGSKA (reference sequence). With 3 bases clipped from V and 1 base from J, the junction kept 5 bases outside the gene matches. The CDR3 has 15 residues. The CDR3 bases are TGCAGTGCTAGTCCTAGCGGGGACCGCACAGATACGCAGTATTTT. This sequence encodes CSASPSGDRTDTQYF.

This sequence joins TRBV18 and TRBJ1-5; D perhaps matches TRBD1 (6 bases). Germline CDR1 reads KGHSH; CDR2 reads LQKENI. This CDR3 spans 18 amino acids. Trimming removed 4 bases at V and 1 base at J, with 20 bases between. The CDR3 loop is CASSQQKPGQRSNQPQHF. The CDR3 bases are TGTGCCAGCTCACAACAAAAGCCGGGACAAAGGAGCAATCAGCCCCAGCATTTT.

The V call is TRBV5-1, the J call TRBJ2-1; 10 positions agree with TRBD2. The CDR3 consists of 18 residues. Germline CDR1 and CDR2: SGHRS and YFSETQ. V was clipped by 5 bases and J by 6 bases; unmatched bases: 17. DNA for the CDR3: TGCGCCAGCAGTCTGAATCTCATACCGGCTAGCGGGAGCAATGAGCAGTTCTTC. This codes for CASSLNLIPASGSNEQFF. The full variable domain, rest sourced from reference TRBV5-1 and TRBJ2-1, is KAGVTQTPRYLIKTRGQQVTLSCSPISGHRSVSWYQQTPGQGLQFLFEYFSETQRNKGNFPGRFSGRQFSNSRSEMNVSTLELGDSALYLCASSLNLIPASGSNEQFFGPGTRLTVL.

The chain is built from TRBV11-3 and TRBJ2-3, with D unclear. Trimming removed 2 bases at V and 3 bases at J, with 3 bases between. From germline, CDR1 is SGHNT and CDR2 YENEEA. The CDR3 contains 12 residues. CDR3 loop: CASSLHTDTQYF. CDR3 coding DNA: TGTGCCAGCAGCTTACATACAGATACGCAGTATTTT.

The gene calls are TRBV11-2 and TRBJ1-2; 8 nucleotides agree with TRBD1. V shed 3 bases, J shed 9 bases, and the junction held 3 bases outside the gene matches. The CDR3 is 12 amino acids. Germline values: CDR1 SGHAT, CDR2 FQNNGV. CDR3 sequence (DNA): TGTGCCAGCAGCTTGGACAGGGAAAGCTACACCTTC. Translated, it gives CASSLDRESYTF.

The chain carries TRBV11-3 and TRBJ2-1; 9 nucleotides align to TRBD2. Per germline, CDR1 SGHNT and CDR2 YENEEA. V shed 4 bases and J 7 bases; nucleotides not matched to a gene: 14. The CDR3 contains 17 residues. CDR3 in amino acids: CASSSSLTSGGRNEQFF. CDR3 coding DNA: TGTGCCAGCAGCTCCTCTTTGACTAGCGGAGGGAGGAATGAGCAGTTCTTC.

The chain combines TRBV19 with TRBJ1-5, with TRBD1 matching over 7 bases. CDR3 size: 17 residues. Germline trimming cut 6 bases from V and 4 bases from J; bases unmatched to any gene: 15. Germline V gene sequence: CDR1 LNHDA, CDR2 SQIVND (reference sequence). The CDR3 region is CASSITGMRGRNQPQHF. The DNA for the CDR3 is TGTGCCAGTAGCATTACCGGGATGAGGGGGCGAAATCAGCCCCAGCATTTT.